These 21 T cell receptor beta chains were all obtained from the same sample, sequenced in a study of persistence of HIV-infected CD4 T cells. The libraries were made with immunoSEQ version 4 in survey mode. TCRdb's table, derived via immunoSEQ multiplex PCR, lists solely in-frame clones and lacks some. Among roughly 32,000 clones, 82% were seen once, and the ten largest hold 15% to 20%. Cells were stimulated with overlapping HIV-1 Gag 15-mer peptides. Memory cells lacking CD40L and CD69 with high CD45RO were sorted. The antigens of these receptors remain unknown. The sequences come from CD4+ T cells sorted from PBMCs after roughly 18-hour stimulation, collected from a patient who received antiretroviral therapy. These TCRs come from an adult woman with HIV who was CMV-seropositive.

J is TRBJ2-6 and V is TRBV19; D gene uncertain. V lost 3 bases and J lost 0, with 12 bases in between. This CDR3 has 17 amino acids. Germline values: CDR1 LNHDA, CDR2 SQIVND (reference sequence). The CDR3 reads CASSINLQISGANVLTF. As DNA, the CDR3 is TGTGCCAGTAGTATCAACTTACAGATCTCTGGGGCCAACGTCCTGACTTTC.

The chain combines TRBV19 with TRBJ1-3; a possible D gene is TRBD1 (6 bases). CDR1 LNHDA and CDR2 SQIVND come from the germline V gene (reference sequence). Trimming removed 7 bases from V and 2 bases from J, with 15 bases in between. The CDR3 totals 15 residues. CDR3: CASTPTDRTGNTIYF. For the CDR3, the DNA is TGTGCCAGTACTCCAACCGACAGGACTGGAAACACCATATATTTT.

Comment on this clone: Other DNA sequences in this specimen translate into the identical CDR3. The chain joins TRBV6-5 to TRBJ1-1; TRBD1 is a possible D gene (6 bases). The CDR3 has 14 residues. Between the trimmed V and J ends, which lost 1 base and 2 bases, there was a span of 8 bases. From germline, CDR1 is MNHEY and CDR2 SVGAGI. CDR3 protein: CASSYLQGNTEAFF. The CDR3 nucleotides read TGTGCCAGCAGTTACTTACAGGGAAACACTGAAGCTTTCTTT.

This chain joins TRBV18 and TRBJ1-5; D unresolved. V lost 2 bases, J lost 5 bases, and 7 bases lay in between. This CDR3 contains 13 residues. Germline V gene lookup returns CDR1 KGHSH and CDR2 LQKENI. CDR3 nucleotide sequence: TGTGCCAGCTCACCAGCTATCGATCAGCCCCAGCATTTT. Translation gives CASSPAIDQPQHF.

The genes are TRBV7-2 and TRBJ2-7; TRBD2 might be the D (7 bases). The CDR3 is 16 residues long. Germline CDR1 SGHTA, CDR2 FQGNSA. V was clipped by 0 bases and J by 0 bases, with 12 bases between them. The CDR3 DNA is TGTGCCAGCAGCTTAGCGTTCGGGGGGCCCTCCTACGAGCAGTACTTC. This translates into CASSLAFGGPSYEQYF.

The chain carries TRBV5-4 and TRBJ2-5; the match to TRBD2 covers 8 bases. There are 16 residues in the CDR3. Germline V gene data show CDR1 as SGHNT and CDR2 as YYREEE (reference sequence). Germline trimming cut 1 base from V and 3 bases from J; bases unmatched to any gene: 8. CDR3 residues: CASSLLPLGREETQYF. CDR3 bases: TGTGCCAGCAGCTTGCTCCCCCTCGGGAGGGAAGAGACCCAGTACTTC.

The chain is built from TRBV7-9 and TRBJ1-1, with D unresolved. V was pared by 5 bases and J by 1 base, with 11 bases between. The CDR3 contains 14 residues. Germline V gene lookup returns CDR1 SEHNR and CDR2 FQNEAQ (reference sequence). The CDR3 region has the DNA TGTGCCAGCAGCCGCATGGGTGGGAACACTGAAGCTTTCTTT. The encoded protein is CASSRMGGNTEAFF.

The chain recombines TRBV10-3 with TRBJ2-1, with a possible D match to TRBD1 (6 bases). Germline V gene data show CDR1 as ENHRY and CDR2 as SYGVKD. V dropped 2 bases and J dropped 9 bases, with 17 bases sitting between them. The CDR3 sequence is 15 residues long. CDR3 nucleotide sequence: TGTGCCATCAGTGAGCGGCAGGGGCGCAGTGGTGAGCAGTTCTTC. Amino acid sequence: CAISERQGRSGEQFF.

The chain recombines TRBV5-1 with TRBJ1-1; D remains unclear. CDR3 length: 16 amino acids. The V and J ends lost 0 bases and 1 base respectively, with 13 bases between them. Germline V gene lookup returns CDR1 SGHRS and CDR2 YFSETQ. CDR3 coding DNA: TGCGCCAGCAGCTTGGGGGTCCAGACGAGGAACACTGAAGCTTTCTTT. Translating gives CASSLGVQTRNTEAFF.

The chain couples TRBV29-1 to TRBJ1-1; D unresolved. Germline V gene lookup returns CDR1 SQVTM and CDR2 ANQGSEA. V lost 7 bases and J 4 bases, leaving 10 bases between the germline ends. This CDR3 has 11 amino acids. The CDR3 region has the DNA TGCAGCGGCCGGGTGGGCACTGAAGCTTTCTTT. Translated, it gives CSGRVGTEAFF.

V is TRBV7-6 and J is TRBJ2-5; D tentatively reads TRBD1 or TRBD2 (5 bases each). Trimming took 1 base from V and 3 from J, leaving 12 bases between them. Germline loops: CDR1 SGHVS, CDR2 FNYEAQ. This CDR3 has 15 amino acids. In DNA form, the CDR3 reads TGTGCCAGCAGCTTAGAGAGGGGCCCCAAAGAGACCCAGTACTTC. Protein product: CASSLERGPKETQYF.

V usage is TRBV5-1 and J usage is TRBJ1-2; 12 nucleotides align to TRBD1. J lost 4 bases, V lost 3 bases, and 4 bases had no gene match. The germline gives CDR1 SGHRS, CDR2 YFSETQ. The length of the CDR3 is 15 residues. CDR3 DNA: TGCGCCAGCAGCTCCGGGACAGGGGGCTTCTATGGCTACACCTTC. It specifies CASSSGTGGFYGYTF.

The chain links TRBV14 to TRBJ2-3; TRBD2 matches at 14 bases. V was clipped by 4 bases and J by 5 bases; unmatched bases: 11. The CDR3 length is 18 residues. Germline V CDR1 and CDR2: SGHDN, FVKESK. In DNA, the CDR3 is TGTGCCAGCAGCCCCTCGCTTCGACTAGCGGGGGGGCGAGATACGCAGTATTTT. It yields the protein CASSPSLRLAGGRDTQYF.

The genes are TRBV5-6 and TRBJ1-4; 9 bases map to TRBD1. Unmatched junction bases numbered 6, after V lost 0 bases and J lost 3 bases. The CDR3 contains 17 residues. Germline loops: CDR1 SGHDT, CDR2 YYEEEE. The CDR3 nucleotides read TGTGCCAGCAGCTTGGTGGACAGGGGTCGGGCTAATGAAAAACTGTTTTTT. Amino acids: CASSLVDRGRANEKLFF.

This chain joins TRBV9 and TRBJ1-2, with D maybe TRBD1 (6 bases). V gave up 0 bases and J gave up 5 bases, with 11 bases separating them. Germline V lookup: CDR1 SGDLS, CDR2 YYNGEE. The CDR3 spans 14 residues. The CDR3 sequence: CASSVDPQGYGYTF. In DNA, the CDR3 is TGTGCCAGCAGCGTAGACCCGCAGGGGTATGGCTACACCTTC.

This clone is medium-sized (0.01 to 0.1%). V gene TRBV6-1 combines with J gene TRBJ1-2; D not certain. The CDR3 has 14 amino acids. The ends were cut back, 1 base at V and 7 bases at J, with 13 bases in the middle. Germline V CDR1 and CDR2: MNHNS, SASEGT. The CDR3 sequence is CASSEGTASAGYTF. The CDR3 DNA is TGTGCCAGCAGTGAAGGGACGGCTTCGGCTGGCTACACCTTC.

V and J are TRBV7-9 and TRBJ1-1; D not certain. The CDR3 has 13 residues. V gave up 3 bases and J gave up 2 bases, with 7 bases separating them. Germline V gene lookup returns CDR1 SEHNR and CDR2 FQNEAQ (reference sequence). CDR3 loop: CASSFGGNTEAFF. As DNA, the CDR3 is TGTGCCAGCAGCTTTGGAGGAAACACTGAAGCTTTCTTT.

The chain combines TRBV27 with TRBJ1-1; D is undetermined. Trimming took 2 bases from V and 1 from J, leaving 8 bases between them. CDR3 length: 14 residues. CDR1 and CDR2 from the germline V gene are MNHEY and SMNVEV (reference sequence). CDR3 nucleotides: TGTGCCAGCAGTTTAAGACGGACGAACACTGAAGCTTTCTTT. This sequence encodes CASSLRRTNTEAFF.

This chain links TRBV4-3 with TRBJ1-1; D may be TRBD1 (5 bases). V was cut by 2 bases and J by 1 base, with 14 bases left in between. This CDR3 has 16 residues. Germline V CDR1 and CDR2: LGHNA, YSLEER. The CDR3: CASSQTWGTANTEAFF. CDR3 bases: TGCGCCAGCAGCCAAACCTGGGGGACGGCGAACACTGAAGCTTTCTTT.

The J gene is TRBJ2-7, the V gene TRBV6-1, with 10 bases aligning to TRBD1. CDR1 and CDR2 from the germline V gene are MNHNS and SASEGT. CDR3 length equals 15 residues. V lost 1 base, J lost 1 base, and 1 base stayed unmatched. The CDR3 sequence: CASSEGTGGSYEQYF. The CDR3 nucleotides are TGTGCCAGCAGTGAAGGGACAGGGGGTTCCTACGAGCAGTACTTC.

The rearrangement links TRBV27 to TRBJ1-2, with D possibly matching TRBD1 (5 bases). Germline V gene sequence: CDR1 MNHEY, CDR2 SMNVEV (reference sequence). The CDR3 consists of 15 residues. Trimming took 0 bases from V and 0 from J, leaving 8 bases between them. CDR3 protein: CASSLSPGTNYGYTF. Written as DNA, the CDR3 is TGTGCCAGCAGTTTATCCCCAGGGACTAACTATGGCTACACCTTC.